This passage covers 5 T cell receptor beta chains from one sample sequenced in a study of blood T cell repertoires in COVID-19. Method: immunoSEQ multiplex PCR; TCRdb's copy keeps in-frame clones and lacks some. The repertoire has some 250,000 clones, roughly 86% of them found once; the top ten carry about 12%. The sequencing input was peripheral blood. These receptor sequences come from a man older than 75 with acute or convalescent COVID-19.

The CDR3, as DNA: TGTGCCAGCAGCCAAGTAGGAGGCGACACCGGGGAGCTGTTTTTT. Its translation is CASSQVGGDTGELFF. The rearrangement uses TRBV3-1 (or the pseudogene TRBV3-2) and TRBJ2-2, with D perhaps matching TRBD2 (5 bases). The CDR3 loop spans 15 amino acids. V dropped 1 base and J dropped 3 bases, with 9 bases sitting between them. Germline CDR1 reads LGHDT; CDR2 reads YNNKEL (reference sequence).

The chain uses TRBV14 and TRBJ2-6; D uncertain. The CDR3 consists of 16 residues. Trimming stripped 0 bases from V and 1 base from J, with 7 bases between. CDR1 is SGHDN and CDR2 is FVKESK in the germline V gene. In DNA form, the CDR3 reads TGTGCCAGCAGCCAAGACTACAGTTCTGGGGCCAACGTCCTGACTTTC. Protein sequence: CASSQDYSSGANVLTF.

This chain connects TRBV6-5 to TRBJ2-1; D is unclear. The CDR3 is 11 residues long. V dropped 11 bases and J dropped 4 bases, with 9 bases sitting between them. Germline CDR1 MNHEY, CDR2 SVGAGI. CDR3 residues: CASGRYNEQFF. The CDR3, as DNA: TGTGCCTCGGGTAGGTACAATGAGCAGTTCTTC.

This chain uses TRBV7-8 with TRBJ2-1, with D possibly TRBD2 on 5 matching bases. Per germline, CDR1 SGHVS and CDR2 FQNEAQ. Trimming removed 3 bases from V and 7 bases from J, with 10 bases in between. The CDR3 spans 13 residues. CDR3 in amino acids: CASSFGPGNEQFF. CDR3 nucleotides: TGTGCCAGCAGCTTCGGACCGGGGAATGAGCAGTTCTTC.

The chain combines TRBV28 with TRBJ1-2; D is ambiguous. CDR1 and CDR2 from the germline V gene are MDHEN and SYDVKM. Trimming stripped 2 bases from V and 4 bases from J, with 8 bases between. The CDR3 has 13 amino acids. CDR3 loop: CASSLGPAYGYTF. CDR3 sequence (DNA): TGTGCCAGCAGTTTAGGGCCAGCCTATGGCTACACCTTC.